These T cell receptor beta chains were read from a single sample in a study of response to subunit inactivated influenza vaccine. TCRdb re-derived calls from the RT-PCR reads in MiXCR, one entry per CDR3 protein. Altogether 650,000 to 800,000 distinct CDR3 sequences are present, around a sixth being singletons, with the ten largest covering under 13%. Sequences were derived from PBMCs from blood, sampled 4 to 6 days after vaccination. These receptors originate from a man between 50 and 59 years old who received an inactivated influenza vaccine. Both conserved end residues are part of each CDR3. A D gene is named only where the DNA matches it firmly. Clone size, where shown, is once, few, many, or a class for clones that have expanded.

>TRBJ1-1|TRBV11-2|13|NA|NA
TGTGCCAGCAGCTTAGCCTACGGGATTGAAGCTTTCTTT
CASSLAYGIEAFF
>TRBJ2-1|TRBV5-1|15|TRBD1|many
TGCGCCAGCAGCGGGGACAGTAGCTCCTACAATGAGCAGTTCTTC
CASSGDSSSYNEQFF
>TRBJ1-1|TRBV11-2|16|TRBD1|NA
TGTGCCAGCAGCCCCGAGGGACAGGGGTGGGGCACTGAAGCTTTCTTT
CASSPEGQGWGTEAFF
>TRBJ2-5|TRBV28|14|NA|many
TGTGCCAGCAGTTTAGGTGGGGCTGGCGAGACCCAGTACTTC
CASSLGGAGETQYF
>TRBJ2-7|TRBV3-1|14|TRBD1|few
TGTGCCAGCAGTCAGACAGGGGGTATGAACGAGCAGTACTTC
CASSQTGGMNEQYF
>TRBJ2-1|TRBV20-1|13|NA|NA
TGCAGTGCTAGTCCGGCCTCCTACAATAAGCAGTTCTTC
CSASPASYNKQFF
>TRBJ1-6|TRBV5-1|16|NA|few
TGCGCCAGCAGCTTGGAATCAGGGAAGTATAATTCACCCCTCCACTTT
CASSLESGKYNSPLHF
>TRBJ2-3|TRBV3-1|20|NA|few
TGTGCCAGCAGACCATCCCTTGGACCGCTGGGGGCTAGCGGCGCAGATACGCAGTATTTT
CASRPSLGPLGASGADTQYF
>TRBJ1-1|TRBV20-1|13|NA|NA
TGCAGTGCTAGGGGACACATAAACACTGAAGCTTTCTTT
CSARGHINTEAFF
>TRBJ2-5|TRBV12-3/TRBV12-4|14|NA|few
TGTGCCAGCAGTTTAGCGTCCCCACAAGAGACCCAGTACTTC
CASSLASPQETQYF